The sequence of this TCR beta chain was determined in a study of T cell responses to AZD1222 COVID-19 vaccine. Study overall: Second-dose groups at about 4 or about 12 weeks were pooled. Study results and limitations: Most donors were white British, females outnumbered males, and clonal diversity was possibly underestimated. Vaccine-related CD4 TCRs covered spike, predominating at 160-218 and 743-854. Following two doses of AZD1222, Spike-specific TCR breadth and depth rose.

About this clone itself: The antigen is unknown.

Libraries were prepared by immunoSEQ multiplex PCR; TCRdb keeps only in-frame clonotypes and omits some of them. The table includes about 74,000 clones, more than 80% detected once. Germline CDR1 reads SGHRS; CDR2 reads YFSETQ. The CDR3 is made up of 13 amino acids. Trimming at V came to 5 bases and at J to 5 bases, leaving 6 bases not matched to a gene. The gene calls are TRBV5-1 and TRBJ2-5; 7 bases are a match to TRBD1. The source is an adult in good health. The sequences come from peripheral blood, collected on day 0 of AZD1222 vaccination. The CDR3 sequence is CASSLRGRETQYF. In nucleotides, the CDR3 is TGCGCCAGCAGTCTTAGGGGGCGGGAGACCCAGTACTTC. Drawing the rest from reference TRBV5-1 and TRBJ2-5, the complete variable domain is KAGVTQTPRYLIKTRGQQVTLSCSPISGHRSVSWYQQTPGQGLQFLFEYFSETQRNKGNFPGRFSGRQFSNSRSEMNVSTLELGDSALYLCASSLRGRETQYFGPGTRLLVL.